This T cell receptor beta chain was captured in a study of blood T cell repertoires in COVID-19. The CDR3 has 17 amino acids. V lost 2 bases and J 5 bases, leaving 19 bases between the germline ends. CDR1 MDHEN and CDR2 SYDVKM come from the germline V gene. Original handling: Amplification with reference gene primers provided the estimates of nucleated cell counts. Profiled with immunoSEQ multiplex PCR; TCRdb holds only in-frame clones, not every one. V, J and clone size are those of that table, while D and trimming were read from the DNA. The sample has 150,000 or so clones, around 81% seen once. Material for sequencing was peripheral blood. The chain recombines TRBV28 with TRBJ1-5; a possible D gene is TRBD1 (5 bases). The TCR was taken from a man in his sixties with active or convalescent COVID-19. The CDR3 DNA reads TGTGCCAGCAGTTTACCCTTGGGTTGGGGCAGCGATCAGCCCCAGCATTTT. Amino acids: CASSLPLGWGSDQPQHF. The full variable domain, its missing parts supplied by reference TRBV28 and TRBJ1-5, is DVKVTQSSRYLVKRTGEKVFLECVQDMDHENMFWYRQDPGLGLRLIYFSYDVKMKEKGDIPEGYSVSREKKERFSLILESASTNQTSMYLCASSLPLGWGSDQPQHFGDGTRLSIL.